The rows below give T cell receptor beta chains drawn from one sample of a study of OX40 agonist ivuxolimab in advanced cancers. Sequencing used immunoSEQ multiplex PCR; TCRdb keeps in-frame clones, though not all of them. The sample shows 45,000 to 65,000 clones, around 93% of them seen only once. The sequencing used CD4+ or CD8+ T cells sorted from blood, collected in a trial of the OX40 agonist ivuxolimab. The receptors originated from an adult with an advanced solid tumor such as melanoma, head and neck, liver or kidney cancer. The CDR3 runs from the conserved cysteine through the conserved F or W. D genes are given only for firm matches. Rows may omit the clone size; those that give it use once, few, many or a size class.

d_gene	abundance	v_gene	j_gene	CDR3aa	CDR3nt
.	.	TRBV28	TRBJ1-2	CASSPKGAGYTF	TGTGCCAGCAGTCCTAAGGGTGCCGGCTACACCTTC
.	.	TRBV5-8	TRBJ2-7	CASSSPSGYNADEQYF	TGTGCCAGCAGCAGTCCTTCAGGGTACAATGCTGACGAGCAGTACTTC
.	.	TRBV19	TRBJ1-1	CASRQGETEAFF	TGTGCCAGTAGACAGGGTGAAACTGAAGCTTTCTTT
.	.	TRBV7-2	TRBJ2-1	CASTIPGTSYNEQFF	TGTGCCAGCACCATTCCCGGGACTTCCTACAATGAGCAGTTCTTC
TRBD1	.	TRBV19	TRBJ1-5	CASSFDSGGYQPQHF	TGTGCCAGTAGTTTCGACTCAGGGGGTTATCAGCCCCAGCATTTT
.	.	TRBV5-1	TRBJ2-7	CASSSDTSFTYEQYF	TGCGCCAGCAGCTCGGACACCTCGTTTACCTACGAGCAGTACTTC
TRBD1	.	TRBV5-1	TRBJ1-3	CASSTGQGGNTIYF	TGCGCCAGCAGCACTGGACAGGGTGGAAACACCATATATTTT
TRBD2	once	TRBV19	TRBJ2-7	CASSGTSGSSEQYF	TGTGCCAGTAGTGGGACTAGCGGGAGTTCCGAGCAGTACTTC
TRBD2	.	TRBV10-2	TRBJ2-1	CASRGGSYNEQFF	TGCGCCAGCCGGGGGGGCTCCTACAATGAGCAGTTCTTC
.	.	TRBV7-8	TRBJ2-1	CASSLVHGPAGNEQFF	TGTGCCAGCAGCTTAGTCCACGGTCCTGCTGGGAATGAGCAGTTCTTC
.	.	TRBV5-1	TRBJ2-1	CASSLEGASYNEQFF	TGCGCCAGCAGCTTGGAAGGGGCCTCCTACAATGAGCAGTTCTTC
.	.	TRBV5-6	TRBJ1-3	CASSFLMGTGNTIYF	TGTGCCAGCAGCTTTTTGATGGGGACTGGAAACACCATATATTTT
.	.	TRBV27	TRBJ1-2	CASSRDKLSYTF	TGTGCCAGCAGTCGGGACAAGCTTAGCTACACCTTC
.	.	TRBV6-5	TRBJ2-1	CASSYSSGAYNEQFF	TGTGCCAGCAGTTACTCGAGCGGAGCCTACAATGAGCAGTTCTTC
.	.	TRBV2	TRBJ1-6	CASSLTDGGNSPLHF	TGTGCCAGCTCTTTGACGGATGGGGGTAATTCACCCCTCCACTTT
TRBD1	once	TRBV4-1	TRBJ1-2	CASSQTGQGTYGYTF	TGCGCCAGCAGCCAAACCGGACAGGGGACCTATGGCTACACCTTC
.	few	TRBV6-1	TRBJ2-7	CASRGNQEDTYEQYF	TGTGCCAGCAGAGGGAACCAAGAAGATACATACGAGCAGTACTTC
.	few	TRBV27	TRBJ2-7	CASGYEQYF	TGTGCCAGCGGCTACGAGCAGTACTTC
.	.	TRBV19	TRBJ1-2	CASSMGTVYGYTF	TGTGCCAGTAGTATGGGGACGGTCTATGGCTACACCTTC
TRBD2	.	TRBV6-6	TRBJ2-1	CASSWTSAGEQFF	TGTGCCAGCAGCTGGACTAGCGCGGGCGAGCAGTTCTTC
.	.	TRBV6-1	TRBJ2-5	CASSERRYQETQYF	TGTGCCAGCAGTGAACGGAGGTACCAAGAGACCCAGTACTTC
.	.	TRBV5-4	TRBJ2-1	CASSLVGAFYNEQFF	TGTGCCAGCAGCTTGGTAGGGGCCTTCTACAATGAGCAGTTCTTC
TRBD2	.	TRBV5-4	TRBJ2-1	CASSPGTSGAYNEQFF	TGTGCCAGCAGCCCCGGGACTAGCGGGGCTTACAATGAGCAGTTCTTC
.	.	TRBV7-9	TRBJ1-2	CASSLVGVPDHYGYTF	TGTGCCAGCAGCTTAGTGGGAGTCCCCGACCACTATGGCTACACCTTC
TRBD2	.	TRBV6-4	TRBJ2-1	CASSDGSGGNEQFF	TGTGCCAGCAGTGACGGTAGCGGGGGCAATGAGCAGTTCTTC
.	once	TRBV11-3	TRBJ2-2	CASSLEMNTGELFF	TGTGCCAGCAGCTTAGAGATGAACACCGGGGAGCTGTTTTTT
.	once	TRBV6-6	TRBJ2-1	CASSYSRVQFF	TGTGCCAGCAGTTACTCGAGGGTGCAGTTCTTC
TRBD2	.	TRBV27	TRBJ2-1	CASTYLLPAGTYNEQFF	TGTGCCAGCACCTACCTCCTCCCAGCGGGAACTTACAATGAGCAGTTCTTC
.	.	TRBV6-5	TRBJ1-2	CASSYSEQDDYGYTF	TGTGCCAGCAGTTACTCTGAACAGGATGACTATGGCTACACCTTC
.	.	TRBV27	TRBJ2-1	CASRPSIGHDNEQFF	TGTGCCAGCAGACCCTCGATCGGGCACGACAATGAGCAGTTCTTC